These T cell receptor beta chains were read from a single sample in a study of Graves' ophthalmopathy and Graves' hyperthyroidism. TCRdb itself ran the multiplex PCR reads through MiXCR, one entry per CDR3 protein. The table records hundreds of thousands of distinct CDR3 sequences, 40% of them present only once. Source material: peripheral blood. All receptors derive from an adult man with Graves' ophthalmopathy. Each CDR3 is given with its conserved first and last residue. The order of the fields is clone size, V gene, J gene, D gene, CDR3 protein, CDR3 DNA. A D gene is named only where the DNA matches it firmly. Rows give clone size only sometimes, using once, few, many, or a class for an expanded clone.

-	TRBV24-1	TRBJ2-5	TRBD1	CATSDFGDRPSKPDETQYF	TGTGCCACCAGTGATTTTGGGGACAGACCTTCCAAACCCGATGAGACCCAGTACTTC
many	TRBV11-2	TRBJ1-1	-	CASSQSPGNTEAFF	TGTGCCAGCAGCCAGTCGCCAGGGAACACTGAAGCTTTCTTT
many	TRBV6-5	TRBJ1-4	-	CASSPLGPRRGEKLFF	TGTGCCAGCAGCCCCTTAGGTCCCCGGCGTGGTGAAAAACTGTTTTTT
-	TRBV20-1	TRBJ2-7	TRBD1	CSAIPGTGSREQYF	TGCAGTGCTATCCCCGGGACAGGGAGTCGGGAGCAGTACTTC
-	TRBV7-9	TRBJ2-7	TRBD1	CASSLRDSAAYEQYF	TGTGCCAGCAGCCTAAGGGACAGCGCAGCCTACGAGCAGTACTTC
-	TRBV25-1	TRBJ2-2	TRBD1	CASRPRGQGNTGELFF	TGTGCCAGCAGGCCCCGAGGACAGGGAAACACCGGGGAGCTGTTTTTT
many	TRBV5-8	TRBJ2-5	TRBD1	CASSPLVDRGGETQYF	TGTGCCAGCAGCCCACTCGTCGACAGGGGAGGAGAGACCCAGTACTTC
few	TRBV7-9	TRBJ2-7	TRBD2	CASSQGFPGLAGGSVYEQYF	TGTGCCAGCAGCCAAGGATTCCCGGGACTAGCGGGGGGTTCGGTCTACGAGCAGTACTTC
few	TRBV28	TRBJ2-7	-	CASSFLAGTYEQYF	TGTGCCAGCAGTTTCTTAGCAGGGACCTACGAGCAGTACTTC
-	TRBV20-1	TRBJ1-2	-	CSARDPAGEGYGYTF	TGCAGTGCTAGAGATCCCGCGGGGGAAGGGTATGGCTACACCTTC
many	TRBV20-1	TRBJ1-1	-	CSARDSTIRTPEAFF	TGCAGTGCTAGGGACAGTACGATTCGAACACCTGAAGCTTTCTTT
many	TRBV5-1	TRBJ2-7	TRBD1	CASSLGGTGTYEQYF	TGCGCCAGCAGCTTGGGTGGGACAGGCACCTACGAGCAGTACTTC
-	TRBV9	TRBJ1-6	TRBD1	CASIRGQLVNNSPLHF	TGTGCCAGTATCCGGGGACAGTTGGTTAATAATTCACCCCTCCACTTT
-	TRBV5-6	TRBJ2-2	-	CASSLEPGITGELFF	TGTGCCAGCAGCTTGGAACCGGGAATCACCGGGGAGCTGTTTTTT
-	TRBV7-3	TRBJ2-5	-	CASSLNVGDGETQYF	TGTGCCAGCAGCTTAAATGTGGGAGATGGAGAGACCCAGTACTTC
-	TRBV13	TRBJ2-5	TRBD1	CASSLRSGGMVQETQYF	TGTGCCAGCAGCTTAAGGTCAGGGGGAATGGTCCAAGAGACCCAGTACTTC
-	TRBV10-3	TRBJ1-5	TRBD1	CASSYLAPGGGRPQHF	TGTGCCAGCAGTTACCTTGCCCCAGGGGGCGGTCGACCCCAGCATTTT
-	TRBV10-3	TRBJ1-6	-	CAISEGEGFSLHF	TGTGCCATCAGTGAGGGGGAGGGGTTTTCCCTCCACTTT
-	TRBV7-9	TRBJ1-6	TRBD1	CASSLDRASIPLHF	TGTGCCAGCAGTTTAGACAGGGCCTCGATACCCCTCCACTTT
-	TRBV5-4	TRBJ2-7	TRBD1	CAARDRGNYEQYF	TGTGCCGCAAGGGACAGGGGGAACTACGAGCAGTACTTC
-	TRBV25-1	TRBJ1-1	TRBD1	CSARYRGRNTEAFF	TGCAGTGCTAGGTACAGGGGTCGGAACACTGAAGCTTTCTTT
-	TRBV7-9	TRBJ2-7	-	CASDGRDGSYEQYF	TGTGCCAGCGATGGAAGAGACGGCTCCTACGAGCAGTACTTC